This T cell receptor beta chain was observed in a study of regulatory T cells in long-lasting Graves disease. At the level of the study: Freshly diagnosed Graves' patients had used antithyroid drugs for under 3 months.

Combining iRepertoire HTBI primers with Arm-PCR of CDR3 regions, the authors built TCR beta libraries. TCRdb re-called the multiplex PCR reads through MiXCR, storing one row per CDR3 protein. The table records hundreds of thousands of distinct CDR3 sequences, roughly a sixth of them present only once. This clonotype was recorded at least ten times. The antigen remains unidentified. The CDR3 consists of 14 residues. Germline CDR1 and CDR2: DFQATT and SNEGSKA (reference sequence). Trimming removed 0 bases at V and 3 bases at J, with 12 bases between. Time point denoted: newly diagnosed GD, antithyroid drugs for less than 3 months. Following extraction of RNA from PBMCs, that RNA was used to make the TCR library. American Thyroid Association guidelines served as the basis for diagnosing Graves' disease. Study conclusions and caveats: Few sampled subjects may have lowered accuracy.

These data were also filed under a second study, of T cells in Graves' hyperthyroidism and ophthalmopathy. That paper notes: The study based diagnoses on clinical symptoms, serum thyroxine and TRAb, thyroid ultrasound and orbital computed tomography.

Sequencing used peripheral blood mononuclear cells (PBMCs), obtained at new diagnosis, from a patient treated with antithyroid drugs. This clonotype was obtained from a man aged 18 to 29 with Graves disease. The chain is built from TRBV20-1 and TRBJ2-7; possibly TRBD1 for D (6 bases). CDR3 region: CSARDNRASYEQYF. The CDR3 DNA reads TGCAGTGCTAGAGATAACAGGGCTAGCTACGAGCAGTACTTC.